The present T cell receptor (beta chain) was sequenced within a study of OX40 agonist ivuxolimab in advanced cancers. The CDR3 is 14 residues long. V was trimmed by 2 bases and J by 5 bases, leaving 12 bases between them. Assay used: immunoSEQ multiplex PCR; TCRdb lists only in-frame clones, some missing. The sample consists of about 150,000 clones, 85% to 95% of them appearing once. On cycle 4 day 1 and cycle 7 day 1, as well as at baseline, blood was sampled. This chain connects TRBV23-1 to TRBJ1-1; D is unclear. TRBV23-1 is known as an ORF, though its function is uncertain. The receptor was isolated from an adult with an advanced solid tumor such as melanoma, head and neck, liver or kidney cancer. Sequenced material: CD4+ or CD8+ T cells sorted from blood, taken in a trial of the OX40 agonist ivuxolimab. The CDR3 spells CASSQGRGRTEAFF. In DNA, the CDR3 is TGCGCCAGCAGTCAAGGGCGAGGGAGGACTGAAGCTTTCTTT.